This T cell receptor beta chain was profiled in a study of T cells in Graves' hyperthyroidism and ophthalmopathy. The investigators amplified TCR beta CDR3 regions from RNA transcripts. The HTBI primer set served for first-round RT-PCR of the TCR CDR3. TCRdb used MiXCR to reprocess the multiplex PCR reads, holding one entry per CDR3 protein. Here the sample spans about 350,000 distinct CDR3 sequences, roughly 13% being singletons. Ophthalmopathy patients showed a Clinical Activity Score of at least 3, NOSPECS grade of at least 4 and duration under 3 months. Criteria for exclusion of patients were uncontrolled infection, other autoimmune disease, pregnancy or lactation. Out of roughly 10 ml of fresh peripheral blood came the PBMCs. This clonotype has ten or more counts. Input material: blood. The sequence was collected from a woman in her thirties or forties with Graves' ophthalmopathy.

CDR3 sequence (DNA): TGTGCCAGCAGTGTGGACATGCCGGCCACTGGAAACACCATATATTTT. This sequence encodes CASSVDMPATGNTIYF. The chain has TRBV6-1 and TRBJ1-3; a weak D match, TRBD1 (5 bases). V was trimmed by 4 bases and J by 2 bases, leaving 15 bases between them. CDR3 length: 16 residues. In germline, CDR1 is MNHNS, CDR2 SASEGT.